This TCR beta chain was profiled in a study of blood T cells in healthy people across ages. Study findings and constraints: Because sorting was not performed, PBMCs prevented conclusive naive versus antigen-experienced comparison.

Primed by a sample-barcoded 5' primer and a J-beta primer mix, a second PCR proceeded for about 6 to 11 cycles. MiXCR, run by TCRdb on the 5' RACE reads, gives a single entry per CDR3 protein. This sample has hundreds of thousands of distinct CDR3 sequences; 30% to 45% occur once, and the top ten carry 10% to 15%. This clonotype was detected only a few times. What it recognizes is unknown. The germline V and J ends were trimmed by 0 bases and 4 bases, with 9 bases remaining between them. The V gene's germline CDR1 is LGHNA and CDR2 YSLEER. The CDR3 is 14 amino acids. The TCR originated in a man aged 18 to 30 in good health. Sequencing was done on a sample of blood. The rearrangement joins TRBV4-3 to TRBJ2-5; D call uncertain. The CDR3 reads CASSQDLRAETQYF. Here the CDR3 DNA reads TGCGCCAGCAGCCAAGATCTTAGAGCAGAGACCCAGTACTTC.